Each of the 18 T cell receptor beta chains below was sequenced from the same sample in a study of tumor and adjacent non-tumor tissue in lung cancer. A modified ARM-PCR protocol with three rounds of nested PCR amplified TCRbeta. MiXCR, run by TCRdb on the multiplex PCR reads, gives a single entry per CDR3 protein. The sample has over 100,000 distinct CDR3 sequences; about 63% are singletons. The template was RNA from unsorted bulk tissue. Distant lung tissue was collected more than 3 cm away from the tumor edge. Sample: distant non-tumor lung tissue. The origin of the receptors is a man aged 55 to 70 with non-small cell lung cancer.

This clonotype has a handful of counts. Being one base from a much bigger clone, this may be a read error. V is TRBV6-1 and J is TRBJ2-2; a weak D match, TRBD1 (5 bases). Germline V gene data show CDR1 as MNHNS and CDR2 as SASEGT. This CDR3 contains 16 residues. With 2 bases removed from V and 4 bases from J, the gap between germline ends came to 14 bases. The CDR3 region has the DNA TGTGCCAGCAGTGAATTAGAGACAGTGGGCACCGGGGAGCTGTTTTTT. It is translated as CASSELETVGTGELFF.

Concerning this clonotype: Sequence at one end of the junction differs from germline and may be a read error. V is TRBV11-3 and J is TRBJ1-1; TRBD1 might be the D (5 bases). Germline loops: CDR1 SGHNT, CDR2 YENEEA. This CDR3 has 14 amino acids. DNA of the CDR3: TGTGCCAGCAGCCAGTCACAAGGGGCAACTGAAACTTTCTTT. This gives the protein CASSQSQGATETFF.

This clonotype occurred a few times. The V call is TRBV11-1, the J call TRBJ2-7; 10 bases map to TRBD1. This CDR3 comprises 14 residues. With 7 bases clipped from V and 4 bases from J, the junction kept 7 bases outside the gene matches. Germline assignment: CDR1 SGHAT and CDR2 FQDESV (reference sequence). CDR3 amino acids: CASTAGQGRYEQYF. The DNA of the CDR3 is TGTGCCAGCACCGCGGGACAGGGGCGTTACGAGCAGTACTTC.

This clonotype was seen more than once but under ten times. A much larger clonotype is one base distant, so this may be a read error. The CDR3 end shows no conserved phenylalanine or tryptophan, and so a read error is likely. V and J are TRBV12-5 and TRBJ1-5; no firm D call. The ends were cut back, 0 bases at V and 9 bases at J, with 6 bases in the middle. The CDR3 length is 12 residues. The germline CDR1 and CDR2 sequences are LGHNT and FRNRAP. DNA of the CDR3: TGTGCTAGTGGTTTGGTAGAGGGGCCCCAGCATTGT. Translation gives CASGLVEGPQHC.

This clonotype appeared a few times. The junction departs from the called germline gene at one end, perhaps through a read error. The chain combines TRBV18 with TRBJ2-7, with D possibly being TRBD2 (5 bases). Germline-derived CDR1 and CDR2 are KGHSH and LQKENI. The CDR3 length is 11 residues. The CDR3 coding sequence is TGTGTCAGCTCACCAGCGGACGAGCAGTACTTC. Translating it yields CVSSPADEQYF.

This clonotype was recorded a few times. This may stem from a read error, because a much larger clone lies one nucleotide away. The chain couples TRBV12-3 or TRBV12-4 to TRBJ1-1; 7 nucleotides match TRBD1. J lost 4 bases, V lost 7 bases, and 15 bases had no gene match. This CDR3 spans 16 amino acids. The CDR3 here is CASTKGIGGAGTEAFF. The CDR3 coding sequence is TGTGCCAGCACCAAAGGGATAGGGGGCGCGGGCACTGAAGCTTTCTTT.

As for this clonotype: The junction differs from germline at one of its ends, possibly a read error. V is TRBV4-3 and J is TRBJ2-3; D remains unclear. This CDR3 is built from 16 residues. CDR1 is LGHNA and CDR2 is YSLEER in the germline V gene. The CDR3 loop reads CASSQDTAPHTDAQYF. CDR3 in DNA: TGCGCCAGCAGCCAAGATACCGCTCCACACACAGATGCGCAGTATTTT.

In regard to this clonotype: The junction departs from germline at one end; a sequencing error may be responsible. CDR3 DNA: TGTGCCGGCAGCGACCCCGGGATTCGCTACGAACAGTACTTC. Protein product: CAGSDPGIRYEQYF. This sequence joins TRBV6-2 or TRBV6-3 and TRBJ2-7; D may be TRBD2 (5 bases). CDR3 size: 14 residues. Germline-derived CDR1 and CDR2 are MNHEY and SVGEGT.

V gene TRBV5-1 combines with J gene TRBJ2-7; tentatively, D is TRBD1 (6 bases). CDR1 is SGHRS, CDR2 YFSETQ, per germline. Between the trimmed V and J ends, which lost 4 bases and 3 bases, there was a span of 14 bases. This CDR3 has 14 amino acids. The CDR3 loop is CASSAGPRGYEQYF. In DNA, the CDR3 is TGCGCCAGCAGCGCTGGACCCAGGGGCTACGAGCAGTACTTC. The variable domain in full, completed from reference TRBV5-1 and TRBJ2-7, reads KAGVTQTPRYLIKTRGQQVTLSCSPISGHRSVSWYQQTPGQGLQFLFEYFSETQRNKGNFPGRFSGRQFSNSRSEMNVSTLELGDSALYLCASSAGPRGYEQYFGPGTRLTVT.

This clonotype was observed at least ten times. The genes are TRBV6-2 or TRBV6-3 and TRBJ2-7; 9 bases agree with TRBD1. Trimming removed 6 bases from V and 4 bases from J; junction bases left unmatched: 10. CDR1 and CDR2 from the germline V gene are MNHEY and SVGEGT. CDR3 size: 15 residues. In DNA form, the CDR3 reads TGTGCCAGCAGCACGGGACAGGGATTGTCGTACGAGCAGTACTTC. It codes for CASSTGQGLSYEQYF.

Note on this clonotype: A much more abundant neighbour one base away suggests this may be a read error. V is TRBV14 and J is TRBJ1-2; D is unclear. This CDR3 has 14 residues. Germline CDR1 is SGHDN and CDR2 is FVKESK. As DNA, the CDR3 is TGTGCCAGCGGCCAAGTGTCGGTTGGTCGCGGCTACACCTTC. This sequence encodes CASGQVSVGRGYTF.

Comments on this clonotype: The junction departs from the called germline gene at one end, perhaps through a read error. The chain combines TRBV29-1 with TRBJ2-3, with a weak D call TRBD1 (5 bases). The CDR3 consists of 13 residues. Germline CDR1 is SQVTM and CDR2 is ANQGSEA. CDR3 region: CSAEQAPIYTQNF. The CDR3, as DNA: TGCAGCGCTGAACAGGCCCCGATTTATACGCAGAATTTT.

This clonotype appeared many times. This chain joins TRBV6-5 and TRBJ2-2; the D is unclear. Germline assignment: CDR1 MNHEY and CDR2 SVGAGI. There are 13 residues in the CDR3. V was trimmed by 5 bases and J by 8 bases, leaving 12 bases between them. CDR3 bases: TGTGCCAGCAGTCGCCCCTTTAAGGGGGAGCTGTTTTTT. It is translated as CASSRPFKGELFF.

Notes on this clonotype: Because the CDR3 is missing its conserved closing phenylalanine or tryptophan, this is likely a read error. The gene calls are TRBV11-2 and TRBJ2-1; 7 nucleotides align to TRBD1. The V and J ends lost 7 bases and 1 base, in that order; junction bases with no gene match: 4. The V gene's germline CDR1 is SGHAT and CDR2 FQNNGV. The CDR3 loop spans 14 amino acids. CDR3 residues: CASNRGASYNEQFL. The CDR3 nucleotides are TGTGCCAGCAACAGGGGCGCTTCCTACAATGAGCAGTTCTTA.

Comment on this clonotype: A clone one base away is much larger, so this may be a read error. The CDR3 is CATSPAEYNEQFF. CDR3 bases: TGTGCCACCAGTCCGGCGGAATACAATGAGCAGTTCTTC. The chain is built from TRBV24-1 and TRBJ2-1, with D unresolved. Trimming cost V 6 bases and J 4 bases, with 9 bases left between them. The CDR3 loop spans 13 amino acids. Germline loops: CDR1 KGHDR, CDR2 SFDVKD.

As to this clonotype: One junction end disagrees with the germline gene, perhaps due to a read error. The chain links TRBV12-3 or TRBV12-4 to TRBJ1-2, with D perhaps matching TRBD1 (6 bases). The CDR3 is 14 amino acids. In nucleotides, the CDR3 is TGTGCCAGCAGTACCCAGGCAGGGGTGGGTGGCGACACCTTC. It translates to CASSTQAGVGGDTF.

The chain recombines TRBV11-2 with TRBJ1-2; TRBD1 is a possible D gene (5 bases). The CDR3 has 14 amino acids. V was cut by 6 bases and J by 4 bases, with 15 bases left in between. The germline CDR1 and CDR2 sequences are SGHAT and FQNNGV. The CDR3 coding sequence is TGTGCCAGCAGTTCCAAAGTGAGGGGCTATGGCTACACCTTC. This gives the protein CASSSKVRGYGYTF.

This clonotype was seen ten or more times. The V and J genes are TRBV4-1 and TRBJ2-5; D not certain. Per the germline V gene, CDR1 is MGHRA and CDR2 is YSYEKL. V dropped 0 bases and J dropped 1 base, with 9 bases sitting between them. This CDR3 has 15 amino acids. The CDR3 protein is CASSQELPLQETQYF. The CDR3 nucleotides read TGCGCCAGCAGCCAAGAACTCCCTCTCCAAGAGACCCAGTACTTC.